This T cell receptor (beta chain) was obtained from a study of blood T cells in healthy people across ages. PCR was performed a second time for roughly 7 to 11 cycles using a sample-barcoded 5' primer and a J-beta primer mix. TCRdb called the 5' RACE reads again in MiXCR, with one record for every CDR3 protein. The repertoire consists of about 290,000 distinct CDR3 sequences, with 25% to 30% occurring once and the leading ten covering roughly 28%. Healthy Russian Caucasian donors spanned ages roughly 6 to 90 years. This clonotype was observed a handful of times. The CDR3 runs 14 residues. V was shortened by 4 bases and J by 3 bases, with 10 bases between the two germline ends. The germline V gene has CDR1 SGHRS and CDR2 YFSETQ.

The sequence was obtained from a woman between 65 and 79 years old in good health. The chain uses TRBV5-1 and TRBJ1-4, with D unresolved. Material for sequencing was blood. The CDR3 nucleotides are TGCGCCAGCAGCCCGCATCAGGCTAATGAAAAACTGTTTTTT. Translation gives CASSPHQANEKLFF.